This section outlines one T cell receptor (beta chain) sequence together with its context. The antigen is unknown. The purity of all sorted populations exceeded 95%. V was trimmed by 4 bases and J by 4 bases, leaving 14 bases between them. The germline V gene has CDR1 LGHNA and CDR2 YSLEER. This CDR3 contains 15 residues. cDNA synthesis used the whole RNA isolate, giving expressed TCRB sequences. Method: immunoSEQ multiplex PCR; TCRdb's copy keeps in-frame clones and lacks some. This sample has about 330,000 clones, with about 11% found just once. This sample stems from a study of beta chain features in type 1 diabetes. Study-wide results and caveats: Shorter TCRB CDR3s, moderately but significantly so, were found in Type 1 diabetes patients in all four CD4+ subsets. In cDNA sequencing, cells with high TCR expression could be over-represented.

This sequence originates from a woman younger than 45 in good health. This chain connects TRBV4-3 to TRBJ2-1; a weak D match, TRBD1 (5 bases). Input material: naive CD4+ T cells from blood. The CDR3 loop reads CASSLLGRDYNEQFF. CDR3 DNA sequence: TGCGCCAGCAGCCTCCTGGGGCGAGATTACAATGAGCAGTTCTTC.